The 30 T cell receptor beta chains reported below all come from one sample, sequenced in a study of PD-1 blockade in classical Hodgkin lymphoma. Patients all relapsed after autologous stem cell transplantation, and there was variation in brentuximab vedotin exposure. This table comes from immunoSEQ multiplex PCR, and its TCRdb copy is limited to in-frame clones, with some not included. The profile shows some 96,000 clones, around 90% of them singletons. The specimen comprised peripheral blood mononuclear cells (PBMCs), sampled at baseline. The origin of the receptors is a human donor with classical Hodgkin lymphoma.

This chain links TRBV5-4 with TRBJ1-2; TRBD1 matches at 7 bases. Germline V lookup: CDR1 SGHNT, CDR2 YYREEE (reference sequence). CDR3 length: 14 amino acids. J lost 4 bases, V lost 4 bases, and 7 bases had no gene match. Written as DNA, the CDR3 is TGTGCCAGCAGCAGGAACAGGGGTGCCTATGGCTACACCTTC. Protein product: CASSRNRGAYGYTF.

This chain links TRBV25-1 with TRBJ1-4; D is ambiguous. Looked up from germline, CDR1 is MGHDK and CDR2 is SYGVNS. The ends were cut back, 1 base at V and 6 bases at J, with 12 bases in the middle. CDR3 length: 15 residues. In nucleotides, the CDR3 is TGTGCCAGCAGTGAATTCGCGGGGTCCTATGAAAAACTGTTTTTT. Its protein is CASSEFAGSYEKLFF.

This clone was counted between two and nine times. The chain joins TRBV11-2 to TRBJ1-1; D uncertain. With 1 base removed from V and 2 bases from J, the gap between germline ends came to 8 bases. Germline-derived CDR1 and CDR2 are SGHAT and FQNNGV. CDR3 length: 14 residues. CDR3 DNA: TGTGCCAGCAGCTTAGTCGGGCCCAACACTGAAGCTTTCTTT. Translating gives CASSLVGPNTEAFF.

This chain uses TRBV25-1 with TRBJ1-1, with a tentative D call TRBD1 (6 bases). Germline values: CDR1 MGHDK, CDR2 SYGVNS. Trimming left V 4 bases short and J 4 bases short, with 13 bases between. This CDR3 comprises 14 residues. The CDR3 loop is CASSGLGGGTEAFF. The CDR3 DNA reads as TGTGCCAGCAGTGGCTTGGGGGGCGGCACTGAAGCTTTCTTT.

CDR3 residues: CATSRGKTTNTYF. The CDR3 region has the DNA TGTGCCACCAGCAGAGGCAAGACAACTAACACCTACTTC. The chain combines TRBV15 with TRBJ2-4; no clear D gene. The CDR3 sequence is 13 residues long. Germline V gives CDR1 LNHNV, CDR2 YYDKDF (reference sequence). V was trimmed by 1 base and J by 16 bases, leaving 17 bases between them.

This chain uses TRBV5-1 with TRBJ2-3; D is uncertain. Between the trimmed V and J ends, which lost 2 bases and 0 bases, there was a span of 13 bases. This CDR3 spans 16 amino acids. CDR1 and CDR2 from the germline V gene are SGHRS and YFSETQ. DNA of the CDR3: TGCGCCAGCAGCTTCCAAACTGGAACCAGCACAGATACGCAGTATTTT. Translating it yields CASSFQTGTSTDTQYF.

The CDR3 region is CASSLGQMNTEAFF. CDR3 DNA: TGCGCCAGCAGCTTGGGACAGATGAACACTGAAGCTTTCTTT. The V call is TRBV5-1, the J call TRBJ1-1; possibly TRBD1 for D (5 bases). Germline CDR1 and CDR2: SGHRS and YFSETQ. Trimming removed 0 bases from V and 0 bases from J, with 6 bases in between. This CDR3 is 14 amino acids long. Full variable domain (missing parts from reference TRBV5-1 and TRBJ1-1): KAGVTQTPRYLIKTRGQQVTLSCSPISGHRSVSWYQQTPGQGLQFLFEYFSETQRNKGNFPGRFSGRQFSNSRSEMNVSTLELGDSALYLCASSLGQMNTEAFFGQGTRLTVV.

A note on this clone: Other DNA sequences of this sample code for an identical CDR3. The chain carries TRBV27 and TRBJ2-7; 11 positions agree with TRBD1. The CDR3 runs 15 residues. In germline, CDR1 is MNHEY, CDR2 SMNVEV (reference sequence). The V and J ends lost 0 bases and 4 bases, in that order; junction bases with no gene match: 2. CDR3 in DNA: TGTGCCAGCAGTTTATCCGGGACAGGGGGATACGAGCAGTACTTC. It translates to CASSLSGTGGYEQYF.

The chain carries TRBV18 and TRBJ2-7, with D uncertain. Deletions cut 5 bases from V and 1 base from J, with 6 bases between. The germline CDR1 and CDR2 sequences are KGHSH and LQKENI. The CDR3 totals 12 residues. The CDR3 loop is CASSDGSYEQYF. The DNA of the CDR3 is TGTGCCAGCTCAGACGGGTCCTACGAGCAGTACTTC.

DNA for the CDR3: TGTGCCAGTACTGCAGGACCGTTCTACGAGCAGTACTTC. Encoded protein: CASTAGPFYEQYF. The chain carries TRBV19 and TRBJ2-7; no firm D call. The CDR3 covers 13 residues. Trimming left V 7 bases short and J 3 bases short, with 13 bases between. Per germline, CDR1 LNHDA and CDR2 SQIVND (reference sequence).

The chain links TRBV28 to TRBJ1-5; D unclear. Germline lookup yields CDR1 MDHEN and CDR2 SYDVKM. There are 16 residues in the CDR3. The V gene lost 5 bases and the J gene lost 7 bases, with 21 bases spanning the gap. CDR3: CASSPVYKGMGQPQHF. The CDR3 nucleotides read TGTGCCAGCAGTCCCGTTTATAAAGGGATGGGGCAGCCCCAGCATTTT.

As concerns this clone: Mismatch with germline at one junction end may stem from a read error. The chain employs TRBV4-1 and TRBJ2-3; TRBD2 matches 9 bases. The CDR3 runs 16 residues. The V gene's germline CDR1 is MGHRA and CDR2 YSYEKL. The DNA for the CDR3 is TGCGCAAGCAATGCCCGGACTAGCGCGGCCACAGATACGCAGTATTTT. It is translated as CASNARTSAATDTQYF.

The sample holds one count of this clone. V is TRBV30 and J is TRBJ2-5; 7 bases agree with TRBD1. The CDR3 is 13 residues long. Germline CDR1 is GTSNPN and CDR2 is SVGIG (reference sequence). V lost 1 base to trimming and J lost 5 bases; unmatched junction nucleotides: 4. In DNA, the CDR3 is TGTGCCTGGAGTGCTGACAGGGCGGAGACCCAGTACTTC. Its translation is CAWSADRAETQYF. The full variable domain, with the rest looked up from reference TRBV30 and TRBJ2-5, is SQTIHQWPATLVQPVGSPLSLECTVEGTSNPNLYWYRQAAGRGLQLLFYSVGIGQISSEVPQNLSASRPQDRQFILSSKKLLLSDSGFYLCAWSADRAETQYFGPGTRLLVL.

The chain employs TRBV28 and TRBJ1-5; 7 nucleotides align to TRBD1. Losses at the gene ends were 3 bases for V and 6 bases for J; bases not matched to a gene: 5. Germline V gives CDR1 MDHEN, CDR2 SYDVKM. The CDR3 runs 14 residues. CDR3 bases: TGTGCCAGCAGTTTCGGTGGGACAGTTCAGCCCCAGCATTTT. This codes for CASSFGGTVQPQHF. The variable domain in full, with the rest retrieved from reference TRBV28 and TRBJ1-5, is DVKVTQSSRYLVKRTGEKVFLECVQDMDHENMFWYRQDPGLGLRLIYFSYDVKMKEKGDIPEGYSVSREKKERFSLILESASTNQTSMYLCASSFGGTVQPQHFGDGTRLSIL.

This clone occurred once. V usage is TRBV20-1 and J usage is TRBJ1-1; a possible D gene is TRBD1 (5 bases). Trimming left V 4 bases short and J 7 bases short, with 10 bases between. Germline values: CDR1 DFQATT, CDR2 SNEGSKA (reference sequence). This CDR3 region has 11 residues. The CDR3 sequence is CSANRGHEAFF. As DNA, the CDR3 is TGCAGTGCTAACCGGGGCCATGAAGCTTTCTTT.

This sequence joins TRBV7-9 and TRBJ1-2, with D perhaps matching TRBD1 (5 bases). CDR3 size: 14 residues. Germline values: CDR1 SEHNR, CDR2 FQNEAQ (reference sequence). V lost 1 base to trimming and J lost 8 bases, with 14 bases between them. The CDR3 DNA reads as TGTGCCAGCAGCTTAGTGGGCGGGGCGGACGGCTACACCTTC. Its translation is CASSLVGGADGYTF.

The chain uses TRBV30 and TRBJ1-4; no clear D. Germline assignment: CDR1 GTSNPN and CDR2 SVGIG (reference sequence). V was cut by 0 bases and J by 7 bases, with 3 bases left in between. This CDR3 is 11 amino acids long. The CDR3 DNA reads TGTGCCTGGAGTGTAAGTGAAAAACTGTTTTTT. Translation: CAWSVSEKLFF.

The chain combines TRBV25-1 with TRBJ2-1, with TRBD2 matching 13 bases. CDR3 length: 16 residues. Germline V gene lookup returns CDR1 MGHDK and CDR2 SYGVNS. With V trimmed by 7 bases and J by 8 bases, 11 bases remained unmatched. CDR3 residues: CASNPGLAGVRDEQFF. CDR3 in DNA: TGTGCCAGCAATCCTGGACTAGCGGGAGTTAGAGATGAGCAGTTCTTC.

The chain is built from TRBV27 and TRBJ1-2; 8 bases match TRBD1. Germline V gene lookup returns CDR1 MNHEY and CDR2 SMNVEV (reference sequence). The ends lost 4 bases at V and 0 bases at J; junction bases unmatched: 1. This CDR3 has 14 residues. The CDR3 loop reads CASSWDRTNYGYTF. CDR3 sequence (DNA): TGTGCCAGCAGTTGGGACAGGACTAACTATGGCTACACCTTC.

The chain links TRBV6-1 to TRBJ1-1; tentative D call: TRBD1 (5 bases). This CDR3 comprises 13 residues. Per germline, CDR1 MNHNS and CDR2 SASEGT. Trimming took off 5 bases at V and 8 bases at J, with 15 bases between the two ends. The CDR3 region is CASSTGGVPEAFF. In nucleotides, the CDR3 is TGTGCCAGCAGTACCGGGGGGGTCCCAGAAGCTTTCTTT.

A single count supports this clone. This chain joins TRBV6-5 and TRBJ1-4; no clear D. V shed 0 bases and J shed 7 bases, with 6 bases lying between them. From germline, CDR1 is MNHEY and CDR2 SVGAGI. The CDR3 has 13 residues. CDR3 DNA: TGTGCCAGCAGTTACTCTGGAGGTGAAAAACTGTTTTTT. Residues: CASSYSGGEKLFF.

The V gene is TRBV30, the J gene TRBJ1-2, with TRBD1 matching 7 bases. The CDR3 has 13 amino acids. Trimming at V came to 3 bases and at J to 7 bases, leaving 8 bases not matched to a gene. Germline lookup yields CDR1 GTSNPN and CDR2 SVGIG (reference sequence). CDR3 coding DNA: TGTGCCTGGAGCCAACAGGGGTGGTCTGGCTACACCTTC. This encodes CAWSQQGWSGYTF. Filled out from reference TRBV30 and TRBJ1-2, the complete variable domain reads SQTIHQWPATLVQPVGSPLSLECTVEGTSNPNLYWYRQAAGRGLQLLFYSVGIGQISSEVPQNLSASRPQDRQFILSSKKLLLSDSGFYLCAWSQQGWSGYTFGSGTRLTVV.

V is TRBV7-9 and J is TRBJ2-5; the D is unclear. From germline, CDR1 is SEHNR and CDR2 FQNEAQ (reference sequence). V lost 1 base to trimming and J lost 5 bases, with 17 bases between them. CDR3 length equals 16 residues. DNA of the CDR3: TGTGCCAGCAGCTTAGGCTTCTCTCAGGTGATTGAGACCCAGTACTTC. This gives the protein CASSLGFSQVIETQYF.

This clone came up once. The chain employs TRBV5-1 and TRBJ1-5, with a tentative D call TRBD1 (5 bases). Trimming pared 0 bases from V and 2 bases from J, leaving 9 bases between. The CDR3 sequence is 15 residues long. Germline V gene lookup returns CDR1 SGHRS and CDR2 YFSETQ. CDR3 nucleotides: TGCGCCAGCAGCTTGGGAGGGGAGGGCAATCAGCCCCAGCATTTT. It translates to CASSLGGEGNQPQHF.

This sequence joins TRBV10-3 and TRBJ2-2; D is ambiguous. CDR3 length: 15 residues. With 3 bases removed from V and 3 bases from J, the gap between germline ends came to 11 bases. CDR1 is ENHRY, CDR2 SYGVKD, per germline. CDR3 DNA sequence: TGTGCCATCAGTGAAAAGCCTAGTCACACCGGGGAGCTGTTTTTT. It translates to CAISEKPSHTGELFF.

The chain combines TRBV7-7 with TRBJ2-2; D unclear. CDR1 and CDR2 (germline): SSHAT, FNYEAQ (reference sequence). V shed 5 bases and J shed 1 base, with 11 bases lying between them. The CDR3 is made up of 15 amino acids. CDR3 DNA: TGTGCCAGCAGCCCCATCCTGGGGAACACCGGGGAGCTGTTTTTT. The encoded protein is CASSPILGNTGELFF.

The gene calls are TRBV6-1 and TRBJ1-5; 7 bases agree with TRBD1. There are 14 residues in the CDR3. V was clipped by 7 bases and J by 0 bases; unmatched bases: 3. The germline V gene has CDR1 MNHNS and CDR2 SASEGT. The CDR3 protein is CASTGQDSNQPQHF. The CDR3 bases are TGTGCCAGCACCGGACAGGATAGCAATCAGCCCCAGCATTTT.

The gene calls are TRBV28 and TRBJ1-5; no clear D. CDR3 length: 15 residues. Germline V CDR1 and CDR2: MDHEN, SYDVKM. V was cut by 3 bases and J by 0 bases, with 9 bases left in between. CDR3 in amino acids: CASSFTDVSNQPQHF. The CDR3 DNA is TGTGCCAGCAGTTTCACGGACGTTAGCAATCAGCCCCAGCATTTT. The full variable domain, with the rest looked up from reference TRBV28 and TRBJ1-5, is DVKVTQSSRYLVKRTGEKVFLECVQDMDHENMFWYRQDPGLGLRLIYFSYDVKMKEKGDIPEGYSVSREKKERFSLILESASTNQTSMYLCASSFTDVSNQPQHFGDGTRLSIL.

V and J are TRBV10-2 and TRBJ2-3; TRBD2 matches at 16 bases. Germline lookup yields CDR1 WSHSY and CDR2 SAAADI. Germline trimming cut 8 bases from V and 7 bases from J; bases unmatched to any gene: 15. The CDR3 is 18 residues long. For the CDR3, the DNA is TGCGCCAGCCTGCCCGGGACTAGCGGGGGGGGGTACGGAAATACGCAGTATTTT. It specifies CASLPGTSGGGYGNTQYF.

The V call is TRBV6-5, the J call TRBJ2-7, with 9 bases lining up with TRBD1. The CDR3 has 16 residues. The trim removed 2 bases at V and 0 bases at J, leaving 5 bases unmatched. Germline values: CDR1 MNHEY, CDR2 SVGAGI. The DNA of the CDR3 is TGTGCCAGCAGTTACATTGGGACAGGGAGCTCCTACGAGCAGTACTTC. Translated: CASSYIGTGSSYEQYF.